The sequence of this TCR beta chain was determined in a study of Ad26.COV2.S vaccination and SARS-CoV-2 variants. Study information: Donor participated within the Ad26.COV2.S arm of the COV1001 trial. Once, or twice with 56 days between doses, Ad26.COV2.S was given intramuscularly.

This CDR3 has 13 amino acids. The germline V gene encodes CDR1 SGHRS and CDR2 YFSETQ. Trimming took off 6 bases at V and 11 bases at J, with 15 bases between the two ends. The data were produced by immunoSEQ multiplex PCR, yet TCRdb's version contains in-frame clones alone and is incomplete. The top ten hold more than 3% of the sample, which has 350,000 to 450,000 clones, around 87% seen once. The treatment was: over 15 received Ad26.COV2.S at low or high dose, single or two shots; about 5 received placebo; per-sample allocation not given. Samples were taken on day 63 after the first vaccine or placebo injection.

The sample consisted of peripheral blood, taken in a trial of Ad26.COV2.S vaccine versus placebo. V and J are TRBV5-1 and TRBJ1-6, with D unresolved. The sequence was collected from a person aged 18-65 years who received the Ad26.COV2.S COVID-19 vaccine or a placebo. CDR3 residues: CASMDGLGAPLHF. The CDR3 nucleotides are TGCGCCAGCATGGACGGACTCGGAGCACCCCTCCACTTT.